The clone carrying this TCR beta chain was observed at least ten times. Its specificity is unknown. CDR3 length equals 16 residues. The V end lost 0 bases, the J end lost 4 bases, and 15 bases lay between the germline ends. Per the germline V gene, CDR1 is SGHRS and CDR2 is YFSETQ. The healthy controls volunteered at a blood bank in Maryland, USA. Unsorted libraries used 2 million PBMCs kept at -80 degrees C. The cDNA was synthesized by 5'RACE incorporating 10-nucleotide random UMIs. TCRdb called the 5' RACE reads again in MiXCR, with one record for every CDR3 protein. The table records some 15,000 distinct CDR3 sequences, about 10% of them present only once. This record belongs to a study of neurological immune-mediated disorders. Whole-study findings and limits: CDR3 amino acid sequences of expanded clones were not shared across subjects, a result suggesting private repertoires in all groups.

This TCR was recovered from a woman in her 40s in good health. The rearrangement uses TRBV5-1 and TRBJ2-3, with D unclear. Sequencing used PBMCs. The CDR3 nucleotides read TGCGCCAGCAGCTTGGCTCGTTCGGTTAAGCCAGATACGCAGTATTTT. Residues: CASSLARSVKPDTQYF.